The rows below give T cell receptor beta chains drawn from one sample of a study of shared clonotypes between healthy human individuals. Sequenced by immunoSEQ multiplex PCR; TCRdb stores in-frame clones only, minus some. This sample has 600,000 to 750,000 clones, with about two thirds found just once. Sequencing was performed on memory CD4+ T cells sorted from blood. The receptors come from a woman under 40 in good health. Each CDR3 is given without its conserved first and last residue. Size tells how often a clone was seen (once, few, many) or the class of an expanded clone, and some rows leave it out.

V gene	clone size	J gene	CDR3 length	CDR3 protein
TRBV4-2	few	.	15	ASSQESLGGLPYEQY
TRBV7-8	.	TRBJ2-1	13	ASSLAGGTSDEQF
TRBV10-2	.	TRBJ2-1	10	ASRRGGNEQF
TRBV7-9	.	TRBJ2-3	14	ASSLSPSGRTDTQY
TRBV27	once	TRBJ1-1	13	ASSSLQGKGTEAF
TRBV6-1	.	TRBJ2-7	11	ASRRQGGSEQY
TRBV5-1	few	TRBJ2-1	19	ASSLFGVAGGSTSSYNEQF
TRBV21-1	few	TRBJ2-2	16	ASSKVELAGGNTGELF
TRBV19	.	TRBJ1-1	13	ASIGGRRVNTEAF
TRBV18	.	TRBJ2-7	9	ASSDSGEQY
TRBV18	.	TRBJ1-1	12	ASSPTSSYTEAF
TRBV7-6	few	TRBJ2-7	13	ASSRQGSGDYEQY
TRBV28	.	TRBJ2-2	13	ASSLHGSHVGELF
TRBV2	.	.	11	ASRTSGNYEQY
TRBV19	.	TRBJ1-4	13	ASKLRGQGNEKLF
TRBV7-8	.	TRBJ2-7	13	ASSLVARPSYEQY
TRBV10-1	.	TRBJ1-4	14	ASSEALEGPNEKLF
TRBV7-2	.	TRBJ2-7	11	ASSQGFFYEQY
TRBV5-4	.	TRBJ1-5	11	ASSPGTNQPQH
TRBV5-1	.	TRBJ2-5	10	ASSAGMETQY
TRBV6-1	.	TRBJ2-7	12	ASSAHSTGDEQY
TRBV27	many	TRBJ1-2	15	ASTPLVSGGPNYGYT
TRBV2	.	TRBJ2-1	10	ASSDDGSVQF
TRBV5-1	.	TRBJ2-3	14	ASSLGQGGPSDTQY
TRBV19	few	TRBJ2-4	12	ASRELTGKNIQY
TRBV7-2	.	TRBJ2-1	16	ASSRRTSGSGTYNEQF
TRBV6-5	many	TRBJ2-7	11	ATSPPGTYEQY
TRBV18	few	TRBJ2-7	11	ASSTGSSYEQY
TRBV7-2	.	TRBJ2-5	13	ASSLNLERVETQY
TRBV4-1	.	TRBJ2-5	16	ASSQELAGGLRLETQY
TRBV27	.	TRBJ1-5	11	ASRRTANQPQH
TRBV4-1	.	TRBJ2-2	10	ASSQPRGELF
TRBV5-1	.	TRBJ1-2	12	ASSFWEEPYGYT
TRBV6-5	.	TRBJ1-4	12	ASRAGGTNEKLF
TRBV6-5	few	TRBJ1-2	14	ASSYLDGTGMGGYT
TRBV18	.	TRBJ1-4	12	ASSPVRDNEKLF